One and the same sample provided the 20 T cell receptor beta chains below, sequenced in a study of T cells in Graves' hyperthyroidism and ophthalmopathy. Amplified TCR beta CDR3 regions derived from RNA transcripts. First-round RT-PCR of the TCR CDR3 relied on the HTBI primer set. In TCRdb, the multiplex PCR reads were re-called with MiXCR into one record per CDR3 protein. The table records hundreds of thousands of distinct CDR3 sequences, less than 25% of them present only once. The specimen sequenced was blood. The receptors derive from a man under 40 with Graves' ophthalmopathy.

This clonotype was observed many times. This chain connects TRBV28 to TRBJ2-7; TRBD1 matches 9 bases. J gave up 1 base and V 7 bases, and 5 bases lay outside the gene matches. The CDR3 is made up of 14 amino acids. Germline V gives CDR1 MDHEN, CDR2 SYDVKM. The CDR3 coding sequence is TGTGCCAGCAAGGAGGGACAGGGATCCTACGAGCAGTACTTC. Protein product: CASKEGQGSYEQYF.

This clonotype was counted between two and nine times. The genes are TRBV6-1 and TRBJ1-5; no clear D gene. The CDR3 is 15 residues long. Germline loops: CDR1 MNHNS, CDR2 SASEGT. The V and J ends lost 1 base and 4 bases respectively, with 11 bases between them. DNA for the CDR3: TGTGCCAGCAGTGAAGTGTCGGTCCAGAATCAGCCCCAGCATTTT. It encodes CASSEVSVQNQPQHF.

This chain uses TRBV2 with TRBJ2-3; D unclear. With 6 bases removed from V and 2 bases from J, the gap between germline ends came to 12 bases. Germline V CDR1 and CDR2: SNHLY, FYNNEI. This CDR3 comprises 14 residues. DNA for the CDR3: TGTGCCAGCAGAGATAGAGAGATCACAGATACGCAGTATTTT. This codes for CASRDREITDTQYF.

V gene TRBV6-1 combines with J gene TRBJ2-6; D not resolved. Germline lookup yields CDR1 MNHNS and CDR2 SASEGT. Trimming took 9 bases from V and 0 from J, leaving 12 bases between them. This CDR3 comprises 15 residues. The CDR3 region is CASSPSSSGANVLTF. In DNA form, the CDR3 reads TGTGCCAGTTCCCCGTCCAGCTCTGGGGCCAACGTCCTGACTTTC.

In its sample, this clonotype was seen many times. V gene TRBV20-1 combines with J gene TRBJ1-1; no clear D. This CDR3 contains 14 residues. V was pared by 3 bases and J by 3 bases, with 14 bases between. Germline CDR1 DFQATT, CDR2 SNEGSKA (reference sequence). CDR3 amino acids: CSASEGWWDTEAFF. The CDR3 DNA reads as TGCAGTGCTAGTGAGGGCTGGTGGGACACTGAAGCTTTCTTT.

Ten or more counts support this clonotype. The chain couples TRBV6-1 to TRBJ1-5; 7 nucleotides agree with TRBD1. V lost 5 bases to trimming and J lost 0 bases; unmatched junction nucleotides: 4. CDR1 MNHNS and CDR2 SASEGT come from the germline V gene. The CDR3 runs to 15 residues. The CDR3 spells CASSKGQSSNQPQHF. The CDR3 DNA follows: TGTGCCAGCAGTAAGGGACAGTCTAGCAATCAGCCCCAGCATTTT.

As concerns this clonotype: A much bigger clone sits one base away, suggesting this may be a read error. This sequence joins TRBV28 and TRBJ2-1, with 9 bases lining up with TRBD2. The germline CDR1 and CDR2 sequences are MDHEN and SYDVKM. Trimming cost V 3 bases and J 5 bases; bases outside gene matches: 8. This CDR3 spans 16 amino acids. The CDR3 sequence: CASSFPSQREDNEQFF. The CDR3 region has the DNA TGTGCCAGCAGTTTCCCCAGTCAGCGGGAGGACAATGAGCAGTTCTTC.

The V and J genes are TRBV4-1 and TRBJ2-7; 7 nucleotides align to TRBD1. The CDR3 spans 15 residues. Looked up from germline, CDR1 is MGHRA and CDR2 is YSYEKL. Trimming took 3 bases from V and 3 from J; bases not matched to a gene: 8. Here the CDR3 reads CASSHPSTGVYEQYF. The CDR3 coding sequence is TGCGCCAGCAGCCACCCCTCAACAGGGGTCTACGAGCAGTACTTC.

This clonotype has only a few counts. For the CDR3, the DNA is TGTGCCAGCAGCGAGACGGGACAGAACACCGGGGAGCTGTTTTTT. It yields the protein CASSETGQNTGELFF. The chain carries TRBV9 and TRBJ2-2, with a possible D match to TRBD1 (6 bases). The length of the CDR3 is 15 residues. V was cut by 3 bases and J by 1 base, with 10 bases left in between. From germline, CDR1 is SGDLS and CDR2 YYNGEE.

The CDR3 DNA reads TGTGCCAGCAGCCAGAACAGGGGATTGGGTAGCGAGCAGTACTTC. Translation: CASSQNRGLGSEQYF. J is TRBJ2-7 and V is TRBV3-1; 7 nucleotides match TRBD1. V gave up 3 bases and J gave up 6 bases; unmatched junction bases: 11. The CDR3 contains 15 residues. Germline V lookup: CDR1 LGHDT, CDR2 YNNKEL (reference sequence).

Ten or more counts support this clonotype. V is TRBV6-1 and J is TRBJ2-7; weak D call: TRBD2 (5 bases). Germline assignment: CDR1 MNHNS and CDR2 SASEGT. V was shortened by 8 bases and J by 3 bases, with 11 bases between the two germline ends. This CDR3 contains 12 residues. In DNA, the CDR3 is TGTGCCAGCTATGACGGGGTCTACGAGCAGTACTTC. Its translation is CASYDGVYEQYF.

There are many counts of this clonotype. For the CDR3, the DNA is TGTGCCAGCACCATAGGAGGGACATTCATGAACACTGAAGCTTTCTTT. Translating gives CASTIGGTFMNTEAFF. V usage is TRBV12-3 or TRBV12-4 and J usage is TRBJ1-1; TRBD1 might be the D (6 bases). This CDR3 has 16 amino acids. The ends were cut back, 7 bases at V and 0 bases at J, with 18 bases in the middle.

The CDR3 protein is CASSYKGAGVTGELFF. In DNA form, the CDR3 reads TGTGCCAGCAGTTACAAAGGAGCGGGAGTTACCGGGGAGCTGTTTTTT. The genes are TRBV6-5 and TRBJ2-2; 8 bases agree with TRBD2. V was clipped by 2 bases and J by 5 bases; unmatched bases: 7. In germline, CDR1 is MNHEY, CDR2 SVGAGI. The CDR3 is 16 amino acids.

This clonotype showed up just a few times. The chain employs TRBV7-9 and TRBJ2-7; 7 nucleotides line up with TRBD2. CDR3 length: 14 residues. The germline CDR1 and CDR2 sequences are SEHNR and FQNEAQ (reference sequence). V lost 2 bases and J lost 3; bases outside the gene matches: 4. The CDR3 DNA follows: TGTGCCAGCAGCTTAACTAGCGAGAGCTACGAGCAGTACTTC. It specifies CASSLTSESYEQYF.

At least ten counts were recorded for this clonotype. This chain joins TRBV28 and TRBJ2-7; D is unclear. The CDR3 is 13 amino acids. V was pared by 3 bases and J by 2 bases, with 8 bases between. Germline V gene lookup returns CDR1 MDHEN and CDR2 SYDVKM. This CDR3 reads CASSFANTYEQYF. In DNA form, the CDR3 reads TGTGCCAGCAGTTTTGCCAACACCTACGAGCAGTACTTC.

About this clonotype: One end of the junction fails to match germline, which may point to a read error. This sequence joins TRBV6-2 or TRBV6-3 and TRBJ2-5, with a weak D call TRBD1 (5 bases). This CDR3 is 14 amino acids long. Germline V gene sequence: CDR1 MNHEY, CDR2 SVGEGT. As DNA, the CDR3 is TGTGCCAGCAGTTACCAGGGATGGGGTGAGATCCAGTACTTC. Protein sequence: CASSYQGWGEIQYF.

This sequence joins TRBV28 and TRBJ2-5; D is unclear. CDR3 length equals 15 residues. V gave up 1 base and J gave up 2 bases, with 11 bases separating them. Germline assignment: CDR1 MDHEN and CDR2 SYDVKM. CDR3 loop: CASSLYPDGQETQYF. The CDR3 nucleotides are TGTGCCAGCAGTTTATACCCGGACGGGCAAGAGACCCAGTACTTC.

This clonotype has a count of ten or more. The chain links TRBV20-1 to TRBJ2-7; no reliable D call. Trimming left V 3 bases short and J 3 bases short, with 12 bases between. The CDR3 is made up of 13 amino acids. Germline-derived CDR1 and CDR2 are DFQATT and SNEGSKA (reference sequence). The CDR3 DNA is TGCAGTGCTAGGGCGGATCTCAACTACGAGCAGTACTTC. Encoded protein: CSARADLNYEQYF.

In this sample, this clonotype turned up many times. J is TRBJ2-3 and V is TRBV18; no definite D call. This CDR3 is built from 15 residues. Trimming stripped 2 bases from V and 2 bases from J, with 11 bases between. Germline CDR1 is KGHSH and CDR2 is LQKENI. CDR3 sequence: CASSPTGLPTDTQYF. CDR3 bases: TGTGCCAGCTCACCAACGGGCCTGCCCACAGATACGCAGTATTTT.

This clonotype was detected ten times or more. The chain combines TRBV28 with TRBJ1-2; D is unresolved. The germline V and J ends were trimmed by 4 bases and 3 bases, with 9 bases remaining between them. Germline CDR1 and CDR2: MDHEN and SYDVKM. The CDR3 covers 13 residues. The CDR3 is CASSSPGDYGYTF. The CDR3 DNA reads as TGTGCCAGCAGTTCTCCCGGAGACTATGGCTACACCTTC.